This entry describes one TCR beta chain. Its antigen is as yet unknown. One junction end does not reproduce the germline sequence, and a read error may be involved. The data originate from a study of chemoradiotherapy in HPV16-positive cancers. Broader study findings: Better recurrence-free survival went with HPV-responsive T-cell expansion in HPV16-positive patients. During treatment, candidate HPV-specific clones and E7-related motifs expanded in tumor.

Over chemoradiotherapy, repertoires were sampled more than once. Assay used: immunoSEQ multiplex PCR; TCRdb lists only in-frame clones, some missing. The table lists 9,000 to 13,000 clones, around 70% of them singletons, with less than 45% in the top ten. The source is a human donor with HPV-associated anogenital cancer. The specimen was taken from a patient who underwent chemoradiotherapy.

The CDR3 protein is CASSQDRPGRDTQYF. The CDR3 nucleotides read TGCGCCAGCAGCCAAGACCGGCCAGGGCGAGATACGCAGTATTTT. V and J are TRBV5-8 and TRBJ2-3; tentative D call: TRBD1 (5 bases). The CDR3 totals 15 residues. The germline CDR1 and CDR2 sequences are SGHTS and YDEGEE.